This T cell receptor beta chain stems from a study of human T cells and chemical hapten exposure (dated by TCRdb to 2020 to 2023). Concerning the study at large: For sensitization, 2% DPC in acetone was applied to a 2 cm by 2 cm area of upper inner arm skin. The libraries were sequenced as a pool, and the TCR yield per sample differed mostly because of small variations in library volumes within the pool. Patients additionally received weekly therapeutic DPC doses to the scalp throughout the roughly 24-week study period. Roughly 30 alopecia patients provided blood for TCR sequencing at one to four time points (pre-sensitization, 2, 6 and 24 weeks). Most of the patients in the cohort were female, and the cohort covered alopecia areata with under or over 50% scalp involvement, alopecia totalis and alopecia universalis. Patch testing on the upper back used Finn chambers containing 0.01% DPC, with scoring done after 6 days according to International Contact Dermatitis Research Group standards. In alopecia patients, the study followed how the peripheral blood TCR repertoire changed in vivo over primary and secondary sensitization to diphenylcyclopropenone (DPC), a hapten. Blood samples were taken from patients before sensitization (week 0) and at 2, 6 and about 24 weeks after DPC sensitization. Broader findings and caveats from the paper: Repeated subsampling changed both the strength of the expansion versus patch-test correlation and the threshold at which the correlation became significant. A positive correlation was found between the number of PT1 expanded TCRs and patch test score, with significance reached at thresholds 8, 16 and 32 but not 4. Compared with pre-sensitization or healthy control sets, expanded TCRs formed significantly more large CDR3 similarity clusters, which is consistent with antigen-driven responses. No change with DPC sensitization was found in the number of TCRs above 1 in 1000 frequency, and no evidence of global repertoire structure alterations was found. Alopecia, a presumed autoimmune disease, was present in all patients, so the immune response of the patients might differ from that of healthy individuals.

Counted from cysteine to phenylalanine, this CDR3 has 15 amino acids. The CDR3 DNA has 45 bases and is translated from base 1. V lost 6 bases and J lost 14 bases, and the count of bases not matched to a germline gene is 13. The intended sense of this specimen's time point label: pre-sensitization, week 0. This specimen's treatment or condition label, per the study, means: therapeutic diphenylcyclopropenone sensitization with weekly scalp DPC. At every patch-test visit, the blood draw took place before the patch test was put on. Eligible patients were aged 18 to 70, diagnosed with alopecia, deemed suitable for DPC therapy, and excluded if pregnant. Total RNA was extracted from unfractionated whole blood that had been collected in Tempus Blood RNA tubes. Libraries came from RACE. Sequenced using a NextSeq 500. During library preparation, unique molecular identifiers were attached to individual cDNA molecules so that TCRs could be counted quantitatively and reproducibly. Both TCR alpha and TCR beta chains were sequenced from each blood RNA sample. Regarding the original processing steps: The median number of TCRs per sample was 85,000 to 100,000, ranging from roughly 20,000 to 690,600. V, J and CDR3 annotation of the TCR reads was carried out using the Decombinator software suite. For PS versus PT1 abundance plots, all samples were subsampled to the same number of TCRs (28,000). TCRs were defined as expanded if absent before sensitization and observed at least eight times at the 2-week time point. TCRdb applied fastp at Q25 and MiXCR to the public reads, then kept only in-frame beta chains. Each CDR3 protein appears once, grouped with its most common genes and DNA. The V and J calls shown here were made by TCRdb, not taken from the authors' results. The sample table shows about 87,000 distinct CDR3 sequences, and around 9.6% are seen once. Jointly, the top ten make up around 3.6% of the sample.

On this clonotype itself: Its antigen is not yet known. A much larger clone differs by one base, so this may be a read error.

The sequences come from whole blood, collected in connection with sensitization to the hapten diphenylcyclopropenone (DPC). The rearranged chain carries TRBV12-3 or TRBV12-4 and TRBJ2-1, and 13 bases in between align with TRBD2. The receptor was derived from a woman aged 40 to 50 with alopecia areata. Some clones in this sample may be carry-over from other donors' samples. The CDR3 region has the sequence CASRQGLAGSLYKFF. The DNA sequence is TGTGCCAGCAGACAGGGACTAGCGGGGAGTCTGTATAAGTTCTTC.